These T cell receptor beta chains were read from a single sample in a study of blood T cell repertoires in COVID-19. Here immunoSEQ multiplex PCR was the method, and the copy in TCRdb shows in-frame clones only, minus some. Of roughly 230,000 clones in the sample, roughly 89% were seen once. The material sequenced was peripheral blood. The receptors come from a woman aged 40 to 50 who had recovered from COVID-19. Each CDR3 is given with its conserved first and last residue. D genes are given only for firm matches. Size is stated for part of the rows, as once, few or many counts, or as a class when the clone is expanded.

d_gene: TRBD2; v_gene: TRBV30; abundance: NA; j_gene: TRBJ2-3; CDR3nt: TGTGCCTGGAGTGGACTAGCGGACCCCTATCTTAGCACAGATACGCAGTATTTT; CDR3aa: CAWSGLADPYLSTDTQYF
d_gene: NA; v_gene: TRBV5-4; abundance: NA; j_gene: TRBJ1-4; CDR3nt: TGTGCCAGCAGCTTGGCAGGGGCGAATGAAAAACTGTTTTTT; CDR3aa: CASSLAGANEKLFF
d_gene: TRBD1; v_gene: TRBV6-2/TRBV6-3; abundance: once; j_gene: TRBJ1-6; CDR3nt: TGTGCCAGCAGTTACCCGCCCGGGACAGGATTTTATAATTCACCCCTCCACTTT; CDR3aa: CASSYPPGTGFYNSPLHF
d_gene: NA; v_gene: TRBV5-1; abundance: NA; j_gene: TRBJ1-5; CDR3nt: TGCGCCAGCAGCCCGGGCGGGGATCAGCCCCAGCATTTT; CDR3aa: CASSPGGDQPQHF
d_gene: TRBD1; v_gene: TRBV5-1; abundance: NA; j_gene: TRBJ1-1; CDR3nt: TGCGCCAGCAGCATAAAACAGGGGGCACAGACTGAAGCTTTCTTT; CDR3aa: CASSIKQGAQTEAFF
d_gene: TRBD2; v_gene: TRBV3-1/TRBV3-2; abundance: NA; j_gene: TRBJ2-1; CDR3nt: TGTGCCAGCAGCCAAGATCTAAGCGGGGGATACAATGAGCAGTTCTTC; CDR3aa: CASSQDLSGGYNEQFF
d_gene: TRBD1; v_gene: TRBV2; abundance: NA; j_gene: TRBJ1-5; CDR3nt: TGTGCCAGCAGTGAAGAGGGGGACAGGGTAAATCAGCCCCAGCATTTT; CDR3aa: CASSEEGDRVNQPQHF
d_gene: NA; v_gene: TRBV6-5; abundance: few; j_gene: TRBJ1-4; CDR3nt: TGTGCCAGCATACAGGATGCAACTAATGAAAAACTGTTTTTT; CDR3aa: CASIQDATNEKLFF
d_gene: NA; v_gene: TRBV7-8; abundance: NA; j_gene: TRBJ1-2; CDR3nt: TGTGCCAGCAGCTCTATTGACATCTATGGCTACACCTTC; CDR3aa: CASSSIDIYGYTF
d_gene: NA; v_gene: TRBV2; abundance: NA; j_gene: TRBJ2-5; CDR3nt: TGTGCCAGCATGAGGGCAGAACAAGAGACCCAGTACTTC; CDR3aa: CASMRAEQETQYF
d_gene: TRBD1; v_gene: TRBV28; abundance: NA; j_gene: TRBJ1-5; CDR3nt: TGTGCCAGCAGCCCGGGACAGGGTAGTGGCAATCAGCCCCAGCATTTT; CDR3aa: CASSPGQGSGNQPQHF
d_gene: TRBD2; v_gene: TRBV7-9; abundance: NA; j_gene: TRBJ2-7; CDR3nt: TGTGCCAGCAGCTTAGGACCGGGACTAGCGGACGAGCAGTACTTC; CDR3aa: CASSLGPGLADEQYF
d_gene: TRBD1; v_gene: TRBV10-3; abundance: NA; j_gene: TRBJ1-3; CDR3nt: TGTGCCATCAGCGGGACAGCTGGAAACACCATATATTTT; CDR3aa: CAISGTAGNTIYF
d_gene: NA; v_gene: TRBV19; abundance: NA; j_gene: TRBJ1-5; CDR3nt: TGTGCCAGTAGTATGACAGATTATCAGCCCCAGCATTTT; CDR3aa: CASSMTDYQPQHF
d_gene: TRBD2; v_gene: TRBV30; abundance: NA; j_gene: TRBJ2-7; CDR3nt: TGTGCCTGGAGTGGCCGGACTAGCGGGAGCTACGAGCAGTACTTC; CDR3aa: CAWSGRTSGSYEQYF
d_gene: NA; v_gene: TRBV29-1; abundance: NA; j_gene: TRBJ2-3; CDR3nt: TGCAGCGTGGGGACAAGAAACACAGATACGCAGTATTTT; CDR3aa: CSVGTRNTDTQYF
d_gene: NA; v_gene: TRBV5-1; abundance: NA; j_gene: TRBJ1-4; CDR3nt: TGCGCCAGCAACTCCGGGGCTAATGAAAAACTGTTTTTT; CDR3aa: CASNSGANEKLFF
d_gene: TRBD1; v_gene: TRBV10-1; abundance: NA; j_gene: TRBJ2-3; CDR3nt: TGCGCCAGCAGTGCCGGGACAGGGGGCGCAGATACGCAGTATTTT; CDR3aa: CASSAGTGGADTQYF
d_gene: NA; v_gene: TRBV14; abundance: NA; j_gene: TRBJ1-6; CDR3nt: TGTGCCAGTGCGCCGACTGATCTCGGTTCACCCCTCCACTTT; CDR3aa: CASAPTDLGSPLHF
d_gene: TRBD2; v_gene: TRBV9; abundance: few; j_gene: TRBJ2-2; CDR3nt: TGTGCCAGCAGCGTCTTTAGTAGCGGGGAGGTCGGGGAGCTGTTTTTT; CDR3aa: CASSVFSSGEVGELFF
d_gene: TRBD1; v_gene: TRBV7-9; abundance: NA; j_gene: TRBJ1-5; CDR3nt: TGTGCCAGCAGCCCCGGACAGGGGAGTTATAGCAATCAGCCCCAGCATTTT; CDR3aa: CASSPGQGSYSNQPQHF
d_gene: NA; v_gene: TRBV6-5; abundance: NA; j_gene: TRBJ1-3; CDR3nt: TGTGCCAGCAGCGCCCAGGGGAACTCTGGAAACACCATATATTTT; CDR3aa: CASSAQGNSGNTIYF
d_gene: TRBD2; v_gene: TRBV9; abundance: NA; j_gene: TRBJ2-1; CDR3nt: TGTGCCAGCAGTCGTTTGGCTAGCGGGGCCCTAAATGAGCAGTTCTTC; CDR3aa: CASSRLASGALNEQFF